This T cell receptor (beta chain) came from a study of T-cell reconstitution after alpha-beta-depleted transplantation in children. The CDR3 is 17 amino acids. The germline gives CDR1 SGHTA, CDR2 FQGNSA. V lost 2 bases to trimming and J lost 3 bases; unmatched junction nucleotides: 10. The TCRbeta library incorporated unique molecular identifiers. TCRdb redid the calling of the PCR reads with MiXCR, one entry per CDR3 protein. The repertoire consists of about 690,000 distinct CDR3 sequences, with approximately 17% occurring once and the leading ten covering about 1.1%. This clonotype appeared a few times.

The sample was PBMCs from the stem cell graft donor, taken from the stem cell graft. The sequence was collected from a human donor who donated a stem cell graft to a child with acute myeloid leukemia. The chain employs TRBV7-2 and TRBJ2-7; 10 bases line up with TRBD2. CDR3 sequence reads: CASSLIVASSGGYEQYF. CDR3 DNA: TGTGCCAGCAGCTTAATTGTTGCCTCTAGCGGGGGCTACGAGCAGTACTTC.